This record looks at one T cell receptor (beta chain) sequence and its context. A read error may account for a junction end that differs from germline. These data originate in a study of cytomegalovirus exposure and HLA in healthy donors. A multiplex PCR was run with 60 Vbeta primers and 13 Jbeta primers. Profiling relied on immunoSEQ multiplex PCR, and the TCRdb table lists in-frame clones only, not all of them. The data contain 150,000 or so clones, roughly three quarters of them seen just once; the ten biggest clones take up 13%. Germline CDR1 reads SEHNR; CDR2 reads FQNEAQ (reference sequence). CDR3 length: 13 amino acids.

This clonotype was obtained from a man aged 25 to 40 in good health and CMV-seropositive. The sequenced material came from PBMCs. The chain couples TRBV7-9 to TRBJ2-7; D remains unclear. CDR3 protein: CSSSSGGFSEQYF. As DNA, the CDR3 is TGTTCCAGCAGTTCCGGTGGTTTTAGCGAGCAGTACTTC. The full variable domain, rest sourced from reference TRBV7-9 and TRBJ2-7, is DTGVSQNPRHKITKRGQNVTFRCDPISEHNRLYWYRQTLGQGPEFLTYFQNEAQLEKSRLLSDRFSAERPKGSFSTLEIQRTEQGDSAMYLCSSSSGGFSEQYFGPGTRLTVT.